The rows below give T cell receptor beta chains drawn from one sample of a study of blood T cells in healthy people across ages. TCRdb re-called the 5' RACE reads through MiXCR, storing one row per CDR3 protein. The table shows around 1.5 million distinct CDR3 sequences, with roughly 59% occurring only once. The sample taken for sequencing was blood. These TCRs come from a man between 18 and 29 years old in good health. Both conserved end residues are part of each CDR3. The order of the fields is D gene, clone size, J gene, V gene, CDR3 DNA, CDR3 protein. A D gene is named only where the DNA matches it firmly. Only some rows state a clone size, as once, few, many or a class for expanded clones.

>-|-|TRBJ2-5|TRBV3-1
TGTGCCAGCAGCCACCCGAAGGACAGCCAAGAGACCCAGTACTTC
CASSHPKDSQETQYF
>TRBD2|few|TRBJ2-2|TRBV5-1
TGCGCCAGCAGCTCTGGGACTAGCATTAACACCGGGGAGCTGTTTTTT
CASSSGTSINTGELFF
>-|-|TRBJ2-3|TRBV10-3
TGTGCCATCAGTGACCCAACCCCAGATACGCAGTATTTT
CAISDPTPDTQYF
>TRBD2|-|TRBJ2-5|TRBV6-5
TGTGCCAGCACCGAGCAAATAGCGGGAACCGGGACCCAGTACTTC
CASTEQIAGTGTQYF
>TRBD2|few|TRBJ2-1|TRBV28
TGTGCCAGCAGTCCCTCTAGCGGGAGGATTAATGAGCAGTTCTTC
CASSPSSGRINEQFF
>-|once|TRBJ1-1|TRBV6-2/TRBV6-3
TGTGCCAGCAGTCGACTGAAAGAAGCTTTCTTT
CASSRLKEAFF
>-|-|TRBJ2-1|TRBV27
TGTGCCAGCAGTTCAAAGGCCTCAGGGTACAATGAGCAGTTCTTC
CASSSKASGYNEQFF
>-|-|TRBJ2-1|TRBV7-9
TGTGCCACCTCCACGGGGTGGAGCGGGCCTAGGAGCTCCTACAATGAGCAGTTCTTC
CATSTGWSGPRSSYNEQFF
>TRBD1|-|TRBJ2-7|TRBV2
TGTGCCAGCAGTGGGCTTACGGGACAGGGTTTCTCCTACGAGCAGTACTTC
CASSGLTGQGFSYEQYF
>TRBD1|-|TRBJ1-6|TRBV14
TGTGCCAGCAGCCTTTGGGGGACAGGGCCTAATTCACCCCTCCACTTT
CASSLWGTGPNSPLHF
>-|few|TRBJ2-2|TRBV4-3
TGCGCCAGTTTGATACCGGGCCAACCGAACACCGGGGAGCTGTTTTTT
CASLIPGQPNTGELFF
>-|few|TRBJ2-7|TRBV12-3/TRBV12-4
TGTGCCAGCAGTATCAGGGCCCAGGGCTACGAGCAGTACTTC
CASSIRAQGYEQYF
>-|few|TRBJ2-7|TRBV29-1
TGCAGCGTTGACGCGGCAGGGGCCGAGCAGTACTTC
CSVDAAGAEQYF
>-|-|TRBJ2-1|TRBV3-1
TGTGCCAGCAGCCAAGCGATGATGGACGCACAGTTCTTC
CASSQAMMDAQFF
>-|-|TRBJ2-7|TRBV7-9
TGTGCCAGCAGCCCGGGCAGGGCAGCCTACGAGCAGTACTTC
CASSPGRAAYEQYF
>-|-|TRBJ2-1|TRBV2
TGTGCCAGCAGTGAGTGGCATGAGCAGTTCTTC
CASSEWHEQFF
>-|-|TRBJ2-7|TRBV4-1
TGCGCCAGCAGCCACAGACTCAGGGGTCCAAGTGAAGTCTACGAGCAGTACTTC
CASSHRLRGPSEVYEQYF
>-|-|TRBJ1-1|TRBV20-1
TGCAGTGCTAGAGATGACAAGAACACTGAAGCTTTCTTT
CSARDDKNTEAFF
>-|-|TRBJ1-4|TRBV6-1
TGTGCCAGCAGTGACAATCACCTCGACAGTGAAAAACTGTTTTTT
CASSDNHLDSEKLFF
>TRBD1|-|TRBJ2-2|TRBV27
TGTGCCAGCAGTTTAAACTGGGAGACAGGGGGCTCGTCCACCGGGGAGCTGTTTTTT
CASSLNWETGGSSTGELFF
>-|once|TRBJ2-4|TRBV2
TGTGCCAGCATTTGGGAAAGCGGAAACATTCAGTACTTC
CASIWESGNIQYF
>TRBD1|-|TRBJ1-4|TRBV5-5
TGTGCCAGCAGCTCCTTAGGATGGACAGGAAGGGAAAAACTGTTTTTT
CASSSLGWTGREKLFF
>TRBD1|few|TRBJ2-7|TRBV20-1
TGCAGTGCTAGTAGCCCGGGACAGGGCGTACACGAGCAGTACTTC
CSASSPGQGVHEQYF
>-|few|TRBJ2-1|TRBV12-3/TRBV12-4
TGTGCCAGCAGTTTAGCGGTGTGGGGGAAGTACAATGAGCAGTTCTTC
CASSLAVWGKYNEQFF
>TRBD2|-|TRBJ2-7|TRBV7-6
TGTGCCAGCATACCAGCGGGAGGGCCGTCCTGCGAGCAGTACTTC
CASIPAGGPSCEQYF
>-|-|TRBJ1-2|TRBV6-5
TGTGCCAGCAGTTACGATGGGCCAAAAAACTATGGCTACACCTTC
CASSYDGPKNYGYTF
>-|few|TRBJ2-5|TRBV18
TGTGCCAGCTCACGGGCTGGAGGAGGAATGGAAGAGACCCAGTACTTC
CASSRAGGGMEETQYF
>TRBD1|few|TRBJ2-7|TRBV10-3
TGTGCCATCAGTGACCTCGGACAGGGAGTCAACGAGCAGTACTTC
CAISDLGQGVNEQYF
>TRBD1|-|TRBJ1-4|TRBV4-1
TGCGCCAGCAGCCCCGCACAGGGGGCTGGGGAAAAACTGTTTTTT
CASSPAQGAGEKLFF
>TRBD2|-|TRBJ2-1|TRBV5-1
TGCGCCAGCAGCTTGTTCGGGGGGGGCGTTTACAATGAGCAGTTCTTC
CASSLFGGGVYNEQFF
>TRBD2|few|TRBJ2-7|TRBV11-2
TGTGCCAGCAGTTTCTATAGCGGGAGCTCCTACGAGCAGTACTTC
CASSFYSGSSYEQYF
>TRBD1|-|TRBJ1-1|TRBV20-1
TGCAGTGCTAGAGAGACCGGGACAGGGCACACTGAAGCTTTCTTT
CSARETGTGHTEAFF
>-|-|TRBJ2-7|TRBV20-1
TGCAGTGCTAGATCCGGGATCCAAGTCTACGAGCAGTACTTC
CSARSGIQVYEQYF
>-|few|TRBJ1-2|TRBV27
TGTGCCAGCAGTTCTACTTACTATGGTTACACCTTC
CASSSTYYGYTF
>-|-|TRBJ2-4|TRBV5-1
TGCGCCAGCAGCTGGTACAGGGTAGGGGGCAAAAACATTCAGTACTTC
CASSWYRVGGKNIQYF
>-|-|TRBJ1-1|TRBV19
TGTGCCAGTATTTCGAGGGGATGGACTGAAGCTTTCTTT
CASISRGWTEAFF
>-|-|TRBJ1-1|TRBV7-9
TGTGCCAGCAGCTTAGCGATGGAGAACACTGAAGCTTTCTTT
CASSLAMENTEAFF
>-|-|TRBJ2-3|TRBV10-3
TGTGCCATCAGTGAGTCTGGTGGGGGAAACACAGATACGCAGTATTTT
CAISESGGGNTDTQYF
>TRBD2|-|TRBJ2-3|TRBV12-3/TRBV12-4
TGTGCCAGCAGTTTAGTTAGCGGGGGGGCAGATACGGAGTATTTT
CASSLVSGGADTEYF
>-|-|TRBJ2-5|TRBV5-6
TGTGCTAGCAGCTTCACCGGGACCTACGGGACCCAGTACTTC
CASSFTGTYGTQYF
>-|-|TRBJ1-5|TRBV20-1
TGCAGTGCCAGAACCGGGACCCCTGGTTCGCCCCAGCATTTT
CSARTGTPGSPQHF
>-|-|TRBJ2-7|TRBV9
TGTGCCAGCAGCGTAGGAGGAGCTACCTACGAGCAGTACTTC
CASSVGGATYEQYF
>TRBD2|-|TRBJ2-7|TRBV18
TGTGCCAGCTCCACCGCGGGGGGGATGTACGAGCAGTACTTC
CASSTAGGMYEQYF
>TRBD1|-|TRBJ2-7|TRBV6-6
TGTGCCAGCAGTAAAACCCCCGGGACAGTTACCTACGAGCAGTACTTC
CASSKTPGTVTYEQYF
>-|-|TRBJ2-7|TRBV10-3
TGTGCCACTGCGTCCTACGAGCAGTACTTC
CATASYEQYF
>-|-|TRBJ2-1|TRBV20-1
TGCAGTGCCTCAATATTCTCGGGCTTCACCTCCTACAATGAGCAGTTCTTC
CSASIFSGFTSYNEQFF